By sample share, the clone carrying this TCR beta chain is medium-sized (0.01 to 0.1%). These data belong to a study of long-term antiretroviral therapy in people with HIV. Trimming cost V 7 bases and J 2 bases, with 18 bases left between them. Germline CDR1 and CDR2: SGHAT and FQNNGV. CDR3 size: 15 residues. Survey-level immunoSEQ v3.0 assays were run. This table comes from immunoSEQ multiplex PCR, and its TCRdb copy is limited to in-frame clones, with some not included. The top ten hold approximately 9.6% of the sample, which has roughly 18,000 clones, 91% seen once. The input for sequencing was unsorted PBMCs, taken 3 years after starting antiretroviral therapy. This clonotype originated in a middle-aged man with HIV. The chain employs TRBV11-2 and TRBJ2-7; the D is unclear. The CDR3, as DNA: TGTGCCAGCACCCTTCTTTACGAGGATGCCTACGAGCAGTACTTC. Translation gives CASTLLYEDAYEQYF.